The sequence of this T cell receptor (beta chain) was determined in a study of T cell responses to AZD1222 COVID-19 vaccine. Across the study: Pooling was applied to second doses at about 4 or about 12 weeks.

This clone was observed once. Its antigen is still unknown. The trim removed 4 bases at V and 0 bases at J, leaving 7 bases unmatched. CDR1 is LNHDA and CDR2 is SQIVND in the germline V gene (reference sequence). CDR3 length: 16 amino acids. TCRdb's table, derived via immunoSEQ multiplex PCR, lists solely in-frame clones and lacks some. This sample has about 140,000 clones, with over 90% found just once. General study points: Reportedly, close to half of spike-specific TCRs are directed against unmutated variant regions.

The J gene is TRBJ2-7, the V gene TRBV19, with TRBD1 matching over 9 bases. Specimen: peripheral blood, collected on day 0 of AZD1222 vaccination. The sequence was collected from an adult in good health. CDR3 sequence reads: CASSTYSTGGSYEQYF. The CDR3 nucleotides read TGTGCCAGTAGTACCTATTCGACAGGGGGCTCCTACGAGCAGTACTTC.